The 10 T cell receptor beta chains below come from one sample, sequenced in a study of shared clonotypes between healthy human individuals. TCRdb keeps only in-frame clones here, not all; method: immunoSEQ multiplex PCR. The sample contains roughly 1.5 million clones, 95% to 99% of which appear only once. The sample taken for sequencing was naive CD4+ T cells sorted from blood. Documented subset: CD45RA+ positively selected. Receptors were obtained from a man aged 25 to 40 in good health.

The J gene is TRBJ2-3, the V gene TRBV2; 7 nucleotides match TRBD2. The CDR3 has 14 amino acids. J gave up 8 bases and V 6 bases, and 11 bases lay outside the gene matches. CDR1 and CDR2 (germline): SNHLY, FYNNEI. Here the CDR3 DNA reads TGTGCCAGCAGGGGGTCGGAGCGGGACGGTACGCAGTATTTT. Its translation: CASRGSERDGTQYF.

In its sample, this clone was seen once. The chain carries TRBV5-4 and TRBJ1-3; 9 bases align to TRBD1. The V segment lost 1 base and the J segment 4 bases; nucleotides outside the gene matches: 6. Germline CDR1 reads SGHNT; CDR2 reads YYREEE (reference sequence). The CDR3 is 16 amino acids. CDR3 region: CASSLRGTGYGNTIYF. The CDR3, as DNA: TGTGCCAGCAGCTTGCGTGGGACAGGGTACGGAAACACCATATATTTT.

This clone was observed once. V is TRBV11-2 and J is TRBJ2-5; no clear D gene. There are 10 residues in the CDR3. V was trimmed by 0 bases and J by 7 bases, leaving 0 bases between them. Germline V lookup: CDR1 SGHAT, CDR2 FQNNGV. The CDR3 nucleotides are TGTGCCAGCAGCTTAGAGACCCAGTACTTC. It yields the protein CASSLETQYF.

CDR3 protein: CASSYSRDSRPLYF. The CDR3 DNA reads TGTGCCAGCAGTTACTCACGGGATTCCAGGCCGCTGTACTTC. V and J are TRBV6-5 and TRBJ2-5; a weak D match, TRBD2 (5 bases). Germline V lookup: CDR1 MNHEY, CDR2 SVGAGI. The length of the CDR3 is 14 residues. The V and J ends lost 0 bases and 13 bases respectively, with 18 bases between them.

V usage is TRBV6-1 and J usage is TRBJ2-2; unclear D gene. The germline CDR1 and CDR2 sequences are MNHNS and SASEGT. The CDR3 extends over 11 amino acids. V shed 6 bases and J shed 5 bases, with 4 bases lying between them. CDR3 DNA: TGTGCCAGCAGAGGGACCGGGGAGCTGTTTTTT. Amino acid sequence: CASRGTGELFF.

The rearrangement joins TRBV7-8 to TRBJ2-7, with TRBD2 matching 11 bases. With 0 bases clipped from V and 1 base from J, the junction kept 5 bases outside the gene matches. The CDR3 consists of 17 residues. Germline V gives CDR1 SGHVS, CDR2 FQNEAQ. The CDR3 DNA sequence: TGTGCCAGCAGCTTAGCTAGCGGGAGGGTTGGGTCCTACGAGCAGTACTTC. This translates into CASSLASGRVGSYEQYF.

The chain uses TRBV9 and TRBJ2-5, with 14 bases matching TRBD2. Germline values: CDR1 SGDLS, CDR2 YYNGEE. This CDR3 is 16 amino acids long. J gave up 5 bases and V 2 bases, and 5 bases lay outside the gene matches. For the CDR3, the DNA is TGTGCCAGCAGCGTGGGACTAGCGGGAGTTCCCGAGACCCAGTACTTC. It is translated as CASSVGLAGVPETQYF.

Comment on this clone: This CDR3 is also generated by other DNA sequences in the sample. The chain uses TRBV7-9 and TRBJ2-7, with 10 bases matching TRBD2. V trimming: 5 bases; J trimming: 4 bases; junction bases outside the gene matches: 5. The CDR3 loop spans 14 amino acids. CDR1 and CDR2 (germline): SEHNR, FQNEAQ (reference sequence). CDR3 loop: CASSPSGSSYEQYF. CDR3 nucleotides: TGTGCCAGCAGCCCTAGCGGGAGTAGTTACGAGCAGTACTTC.

This chain connects TRBV7-9 to TRBJ1-1, with unresolved D. Trimming left V 8 bases short and J 1 base short, with 8 bases between. The CDR3 loop spans 12 amino acids. Germline CDR1 SEHNR, CDR2 FQNEAQ (reference sequence). CDR3 protein: CASGLRNTEAFF. The CDR3 DNA reads as TGTGCCAGCGGGTTGAGGAACACTGAAGCTTTCTTT.

The chain has TRBV29-1 and TRBJ1-2; TRBD1 is a possible D gene (6 bases). Trimming pared 6 bases from V and 5 bases from J, leaving 19 bases between. Germline-derived CDR1 and CDR2 are SQVTM and ANQGSEA. This CDR3 is 14 amino acids long. For the CDR3, the DNA is TGCAGCGTCCGGACAGTGAAGGTTTCTTATGGCTACACCTTC. Protein product: CSVRTVKVSYGYTF. The full variable domain, rest sourced from reference TRBV29-1 and TRBJ1-2, is SAVISQKPSRDICQRGTSLTIQCQVDSQVTMMFWYRQQPGQSLTLIATANQGSEATYESGFVIDKFPISRPNLTFSTLTVSNMSPEDSSIYLCSVRTVKVSYGYTFGSGTRLTVV.